These T cell receptor beta chains were read from a single sample in a study of blood T cells in healthy people across ages. TCRdb itself ran the 5' RACE reads through MiXCR, one entry per CDR3 protein. Here the sample spans 1.5 million to 2 million distinct CDR3 sequences, approximately 39% being singletons. Input material: blood. The source of these receptors is a human donor in good health. Each CDR3 is given with its conserved first and last residue. The D gene is left open where the match is weak. Clone sizes are given selectively: once, few, many, or a class where the clone is expanded.

cdr3_nt cdr3_aa d_call v_call clone_size j_call
TGTGCCAGCACCTCAAGGGCGCAGGTTAACTATGGCTACACCTTC CASTSRAQVNYGYTF NA TRBV12-3/TRBV12-4 few TRBJ1-2
TGTGCCAGCAGCTGCGCGATAGGGGGACTAGGCGAGCAGTACTTC CASSCAIGGLGEQYF TRBD2 TRBV7-2 NA TRBJ2-7
TGTGCCAGCAGGCCCGGGAGTGAGCAGTTCTTC CASRPGSEQFF NA TRBV2 few TRBJ2-1
TGCGCCAGCAGCCCAGGGCCCGACCCTAACTATGGCTACACCTTC CASSPGPDPNYGYTF NA TRBV5-1 NA TRBJ1-2
TGTGCCATCAGTGAAGGGGAGCGGTGGGCCTACGAGCAGTACTTC CAISEGERWAYEQYF NA TRBV10-3 few TRBJ2-7
TGTGCCAGCAGCCCCCAGAGACTAGCAGGCGAGACCCAGTACTTC CASSPQRLAGETQYF TRBD2 TRBV7-2 few TRBJ2-5
TGCAGTGCTAATACAGCCCAGGGTCCTGCTAATGGCTACACCTTC CSANTAQGPANGYTF NA TRBV20-1 NA TRBJ1-2
TGTGCCAGCAGCGCCCGGGACAGGGGTAGTTATGGCTACACCTTC CASSARDRGSYGYTF TRBD1 TRBV9 NA TRBJ1-2
TGTGCCAGCAGTTCGAGAATCAGGGAAAAACTGTTTTTT CASSSRIREKLFF NA TRBV12-3/TRBV12-4 NA TRBJ1-4
TGTGCCAGCAGTTTTAGGCAGAGAAATTCACCCCTCCACTTT CASSFRQRNSPLHF NA TRBV27 NA TRBJ1-6
TGTGCCACCAGCAGAGAGCGGGATGGCTACACCTTC CATSRERDGYTF NA TRBV15 NA TRBJ1-2
TGTGCCAGCAGCCCCCTACTAGCGTCACAAGAGACCCAGTACTTC CASSPLLASQETQYF TRBD2 TRBV6-5 few TRBJ2-5
TGTGCCAGTATAGGGGACGACTTGGAGACCCAGTACTTC CASIGDDLETQYF NA TRBV19 few TRBJ2-5
TGTGCCAGCAGCCCGATCGATGGCAGGAGCACTTACGAGCAGTACTTC CASSPIDGRSTYEQYF NA TRBV9 NA TRBJ2-7
TGTGCCAGCACCTTACAGGGGAGCGCTGAAGCTTTCTTT CASTLQGSAEAFF TRBD1 TRBV6-4 few TRBJ1-1
TGTGCCAGCTCACCACCGGGGCGGGAGAACACTGAAGCTTTCTTT CASSPPGRENTEAFF NA TRBV18 NA TRBJ1-1
TGTGCCAGCAGTTACCTCCCGGGGGGACAGGGGAAAGGAGAGCAGTACTTC CASSYLPGGQGKGEQYF TRBD1 TRBV6-5 NA TRBJ2-7
TGTGCCAGCAGCATACTCACCTCGGGCGAGCAGTACTTC CASSILTSGEQYF NA TRBV5-6 NA TRBJ2-7
TGTGCCAGCACCAATAGCGGGGGGAGGGATACGCAGTATTTT CASTNSGGRDTQYF TRBD2 TRBV7-2 NA TRBJ2-3
TGTGCCAGCAGCCACAGAAACTATGGCTACACCTTC CASSHRNYGYTF NA TRBV4-2 NA TRBJ1-2
TGTGCCAGCAGTTACTCTTGGGACATGAACACTGAAGCTTTCTTT CASSYSWDMNTEAFF NA TRBV6-5 few TRBJ1-1
TGTGCCAGCAGCCAGAGTCGTCTTTCCAATCAGCCCCAGCATTTT CASSQSRLSNQPQHF NA TRBV7-8 NA TRBJ1-5
TGTGCCACCAGCAGAGCCCAACTGTCAGGGGGCAGGGGTCAGCCCCAGCATTTT CATSRAQLSGGRGQPQHF TRBD1 TRBV15 NA TRBJ1-5
TGTGCCATCAGTGAGCCTTTGTCCGTGCTAGCGGGGGTTGCCAATGAGCAGTTCTTC CAISEPLSVLAGVANEQFF TRBD2 TRBV10-3 few TRBJ2-1
TGCGCCAGCAGCGTACAGGGCTACTACGAGCAGTACTTC CASSVQGYYEQYF NA TRBV5-1 few TRBJ2-7
TGTGCCAGCAGCCAAGAAGTCGTTAGGGAATTTCGGTATGGCAACACCTTC CASSQEVVREFRYGNTF NA TRBV4-2 NA TRBJ1-2
TGTGCCAGCAGCTTGGCCGGACTAGCGGGGGTCTACAATGAGCAGTTCTTC CASSLAGLAGVYNEQFF TRBD2 TRBV7-2 NA TRBJ2-1
TGTGCCAGCAGTTACCCTCTACAGGGGCGGGTATTAGAGACCCAGTACTTC CASSYPLQGRVLETQYF TRBD1 TRBV6-2/TRBV6-3 NA TRBJ2-5
TGCAGCGTTGAACCCCGACAGGGCCCCCAAGAGACCCAGTACTTC CSVEPRQGPQETQYF TRBD1 TRBV29-1 few TRBJ2-5